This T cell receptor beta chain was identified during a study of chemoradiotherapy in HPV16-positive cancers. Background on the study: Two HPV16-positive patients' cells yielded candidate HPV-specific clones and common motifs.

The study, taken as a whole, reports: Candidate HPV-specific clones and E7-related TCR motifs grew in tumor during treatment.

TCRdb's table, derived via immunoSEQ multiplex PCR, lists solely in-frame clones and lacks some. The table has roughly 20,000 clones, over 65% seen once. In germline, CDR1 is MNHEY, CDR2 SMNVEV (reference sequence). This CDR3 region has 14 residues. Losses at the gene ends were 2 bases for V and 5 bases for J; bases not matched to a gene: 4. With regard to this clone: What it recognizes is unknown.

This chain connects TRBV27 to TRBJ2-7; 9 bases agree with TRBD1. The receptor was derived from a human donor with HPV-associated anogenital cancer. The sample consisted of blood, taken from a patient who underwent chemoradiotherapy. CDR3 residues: CASSLLGQGNEQYF. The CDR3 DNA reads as TGTGCCAGCAGTTTACTGGGACAGGGTAACGAGCAGTACTTC.